What follows is one T cell receptor (beta chain) and its context. The CDR3 length is 17 residues. V dropped 4 bases and J dropped 4; count of bases not matched to a gene: 12. CDR1 and CDR2 (germline): MGHRA, YSYEKL. Original analysis: Cell counts per sample came from amplifying reference gene primers. Clones were read by immunoSEQ multiplex PCR, and TCRdb kept only the in-frame ones, dropping some. D and trimming come from the DNA, and the V and J calls and clone size come from that table. Counted here are about 36,000 clones, approximately 78% occurring once; the ten biggest clones make up 42%. These data belong to a study of blood T cell repertoires in COVID-19. Study background: Acute-phase and convalescent COVID-19 samples originated in the United States, Italy and Spain. From T cells, B-cell-depleted T cells, or PBMCs came the material, which was cDNA or gDNA.

Source material: peripheral blood. The sequence derives from a human donor in a cohort sampled during active or convalescent COVID-19. The donor label of this sample is uncertain. This rearrangement joins TRBV4-1 to TRBJ2-1; 8 bases match TRBD1. This CDR3 is CASSPGRGTGFYNEQFF. DNA for the CDR3: TGCGCCAGCAGCCCTGGAAGGGGGACAGGCTTTTACAATGAGCAGTTCTTC.